Shown below are 22 T cell receptor beta chains from a single sample sequenced in a study of cytomegalovirus exposure and HLA in healthy donors. PCR primers comprised 60 Vbeta and 13 Jbeta primers. Using immunoSEQ multiplex PCR, the repertoire was profiled, and TCRdb retains in-frame clones only, with some absent. The sample yields roughly 130,000 clones, around 70% seen once. What was sequenced was PBMCs. These receptors all come from a woman in her forties in good health and CMV-seropositive.

The chain joins TRBV5-4 to TRBJ2-7, with 11 bases aligning to TRBD2. This CDR3 region has 15 residues. V lost 3 bases, J lost 1 base, and 3 bases stayed unmatched. Germline CDR1 SGHNT, CDR2 YYREEE (reference sequence). CDR3 sequence (DNA): TGTGCCAGCAGCTCGCTAGCGGGGGGATCCTACGAGCAGTACTTC. It yields the protein CASSSLAGGSYEQYF.

Only a few counts were recorded for this clone. The CDR3 sequence: CASSQIGRQGGSGANVLTF. The DNA for the CDR3 is TGCGCCAGCAGCCAAATCGGTCGACAGGGGGGCTCTGGGGCCAACGTCCTGACTTTC. The chain uses TRBV4-1 and TRBJ2-6; 9 bases map to TRBD1. The length of the CDR3 is 19 residues. Germline V gene lookup returns CDR1 MGHRA and CDR2 YSYEKL. Trimming cost V 2 bases and J 0 bases; bases outside gene matches: 8.

The rearrangement links TRBV27 to TRBJ1-2; 8 bases align to TRBD1. Germline trimming cut 6 bases from V and 6 bases from J; bases unmatched to any gene: 3. The CDR3 length is 12 residues. The germline V gene encodes CDR1 MNHEY and CDR2 SMNVEV (reference sequence). DNA of the CDR3: TGTGCCAGCAGCGACAGGGGCCATGGCTACACCTTC. It specifies CASSDRGHGYTF.

The gene calls are TRBV28 and TRBJ2-7, with TRBD1 matching 8 bases. Trimming cost V 3 bases and J 5 bases; bases outside gene matches: 6. This CDR3 is 14 amino acids long. Germline V lookup: CDR1 MDHEN, CDR2 SYDVKM. The CDR3 DNA is TGTGCCAGCAGTTTGGACAGGGTCAGGAACGAGCAGTACTTC. This codes for CASSLDRVRNEQYF. The complete variable domain, with remaining parts taken from reference TRBV28 and TRBJ2-7, reads DVKVTQSSRYLVKRTGEKVFLECVQDMDHENMFWYRQDPGLGLRLIYFSYDVKMKEKGDIPEGYSVSREKKERFSLILESASTNQTSMYLCASSLDRVRNEQYFGPGTRLTVT.

V is TRBV5-6 and J is TRBJ1-1; possible D gene TRBD1, 5 bases. The germline CDR1 and CDR2 sequences are SGHDT and YYEEEE. This CDR3 has 14 residues. Deletions cut 4 bases from V and 8 bases from J, with 18 bases between. CDR3 nucleotides: TGTGCCAGCAGCCCCCCGGGGGTTTTGGGAGAAGCTTTCTTT. Protein sequence: CASSPPGVLGEAFF. The whole variable domain, remainder taken from reference TRBV5-6 and TRBJ1-1, is DAGVTQSPTHLIKTRGQQVTLRCSPKSGHDTVSWYQQALGQGPQFIFQYYEEEERQRGNFPDRFSGHQFPNYSSELNVNALLLGDSALYLCASSPPGVLGEAFFGQGTRLTVV.

This clone was detected only once. The rearrangement uses TRBV7-9 and TRBJ2-1, with TRBD1 as a possible D gene (6 bases). This CDR3 contains 16 residues. Per the germline V gene, CDR1 is SEHNR and CDR2 is FQNEAQ (reference sequence). The germline V and J ends were trimmed by 0 bases and 4 bases, with 13 bases remaining between them. The CDR3: CASSLASGAPYNEQFF. CDR3 coding DNA: TGTGCCAGCAGCTTAGCCTCAGGGGCTCCTTACAATGAGCAGTTCTTC.

The chain carries TRBV9 and TRBJ2-2; 7 positions match TRBD2. There are 17 residues in the CDR3. Germline loops: CDR1 SGDLS, CDR2 YYNGEE. V shed 0 bases, J shed 3 bases, and the junction held 8 bases outside the gene matches. CDR3 in amino acids: CASSVVPRGGYTGELFF. CDR3 DNA: TGTGCCAGCAGCGTAGTCCCTCGCGGGGGATACACCGGGGAGCTGTTTTTT.

V usage is TRBV9 and J usage is TRBJ2-3; possibly TRBD2 for D (6 bases). The CDR3 has 14 residues. CDR1 and CDR2 from the germline V gene are SGDLS and YYNGEE. Trimming shortened V by 2 bases and J by 3 bases, and 10 bases separated the two germline ends. CDR3 in amino acids: CASSVSLATDTQYF. CDR3 sequence (DNA): TGTGCCAGCAGCGTCTCACTAGCTACAGATACGCAGTATTTT.

The gene calls are TRBV19 and TRBJ2-1, with TRBD2 as a possible D gene (5 bases). Germline CDR1 reads LNHDA; CDR2 reads SQIVND (reference sequence). The CDR3 loop spans 12 amino acids. V lost 6 bases, J lost 6 bases, and 9 bases lay in between. The CDR3 loop reads CASSGKANEQFF. CDR3 DNA sequence: TGTGCCAGTAGCGGGAAAGCCAATGAGCAGTTCTTC.

J is TRBJ1-2 and V is TRBV12-5, with unresolved D. V was cut by 4 bases and J by 4 bases, with 16 bases left in between. The germline CDR1 and CDR2 sequences are LGHNT and FRNRAP. The CDR3 totals 15 residues. The CDR3 loop reads CASGSTSDTLYGYTF. Here the CDR3 DNA reads TGTGCTAGTGGTTCGACCTCTGACACCCTCTATGGCTACACCTTC.

The sample holds a few counts of this clone. CDR3 sequence: CASSPAGTRNQPQHF. CDR3 DNA sequence: TGTGCCAGCAGCCCGGCGGGCACCCGCAATCAGCCCCAGCATTTT. The rearrangement uses TRBV28 and TRBJ1-5; D unresolved. There are 15 residues in the CDR3. V was clipped by 6 bases and J by 2 bases, with 14 bases between them. Germline assignment: CDR1 MDHEN and CDR2 SYDVKM.

The genes are TRBV6-1 and TRBJ1-2, with TRBD1 as a possible D gene (6 bases). Trimming left V 1 base short and J 8 bases short, with 14 bases between. Germline-derived CDR1 and CDR2 are MNHNS and SASEGT. The CDR3 is 14 residues long. The CDR3 DNA reads TGTGCCAGCAGTGAAGACAGGGTGATTAAGGGCTACACCTTC. It translates to CASSEDRVIKGYTF.

This chain connects TRBV14 to TRBJ2-7; no clear D. CDR3 size: 16 residues. The V end was cut by 0 bases, the J end by 3 bases, with 15 bases between. Germline loops: CDR1 SGHDN, CDR2 FVKESK. The CDR3 loop is CASSQEISSIFYEQYF. In nucleotides, the CDR3 is TGTGCCAGCAGCCAAGAGATCAGTTCAATTTTCTACGAGCAGTACTTC.

This clone was seen more than once but under ten times. The chain couples TRBV4-2 to TRBJ2-1, with 9 bases lining up with TRBD1. The CDR3 runs to 18 residues. With 3 bases clipped from V and 0 bases from J, the junction kept 9 bases outside the gene matches. CDR1 and CDR2 from the germline V gene are LGHNA and YNFKEQ. Here the CDR3 reads CASSQRDRVEASYNEQFF. The CDR3, as DNA: TGTGCCAGCAGCCAGCGGGACAGGGTCGAAGCCTCCTACAATGAGCAGTTCTTC.

V gene TRBV7-9 combines with J gene TRBJ1-2; a weak D match, TRBD1 (6 bases). Trimming stripped 7 bases from V and 6 bases from J, with 12 bases between. The CDR3 sequence is 12 residues long. Per the germline V gene, CDR1 is SEHNR and CDR2 is FQNEAQ (reference sequence). The DNA for the CDR3 is TGTGCCAGCACCCCTGAGGGGGATGGCTACACCTTC. This gives the protein CASTPEGDGYTF.

The chain uses TRBV5-1 and TRBJ1-1, with D tentatively TRBD1 (5 bases). This CDR3 has 16 residues. Per the germline V gene, CDR1 is SGHRS and CDR2 is YFSETQ. The V gene lost 0 bases and the J gene lost 1 base, with 13 bases spanning the gap. In nucleotides, the CDR3 is TGCGCCAGCAGCTTGGCCTCCGGGGGGGGGAACACTGAAGCTTTCTTT. Protein sequence: CASSLASGGGNTEAFF. Full variable domain (outside the CDR3, taken from reference TRBV5-1 and TRBJ1-1): KAGVTQTPRYLIKTRGQQVTLSCSPISGHRSVSWYQQTPGQGLQFLFEYFSETQRNKGNFPGRFSGRQFSNSRSEMNVSTLELGDSALYLCASSLASGGGNTEAFFGQGTRLTVV.

The V and J genes are TRBV27 and TRBJ2-7, with D possibly matching TRBD2 (5 bases). The V and J ends lost 5 bases and 3 bases respectively, with 14 bases between them. The CDR3 runs 14 residues. Germline loops: CDR1 MNHEY, CDR2 SMNVEV (reference sequence). CDR3 bases: TGTGCCAGCAGTCCCATATCCGGGGACTACGAGCAGTACTTC. Translated, it gives CASSPISGDYEQYF.

The CDR3, as DNA: TGTGCCAGCAGCTTACTCAGCGGGAAGGCAGATACGCAGTATTTT. Translated: CASSLLSGKADTQYF. The rearrangement uses TRBV11-3 and TRBJ2-3; 7 positions match TRBD2. The CDR3 sequence is 15 residues long. Germline CDR1 SGHNT, CDR2 YENEEA. V was clipped by 2 bases and J by 4 bases; unmatched bases: 6. Filled out from reference TRBV11-3 and TRBJ2-3, the complete variable domain reads EAGVVQSPRYKIIEKKQPVAFWCNPISGHNTLYWYLQNLGQGPELLIRYENEEAVDDSQLPKDRFSAERLKGVDSTLKIQPAELGDSAVYLCASSLLSGKADTQYFGPGTRLTVL.

J is TRBJ1-3 and V is TRBV28; perhaps TRBD1 as D (5 bases). This CDR3 region has 16 residues. Trimming shortened V by 1 base and J by 3 bases, and 13 bases separated the two germline ends. The germline V gene encodes CDR1 MDHEN and CDR2 SYDVKM. This CDR3 is CASSLSGRVGGNTIYF. CDR3 in DNA: TGTGCCAGCAGTTTATCCGGCAGGGTGGGTGGAAACACCATATATTTT.

The rearrangement uses TRBV5-4 and TRBJ1-2, with 9 bases lining up with TRBD1. The CDR3 totals 14 residues. Germline assignment: CDR1 SGHNT and CDR2 YYREEE (reference sequence). The ends lost 5 bases at V and 11 bases at J; junction bases unmatched: 13. The CDR3: CASRLTGGPMGYTF. The CDR3 nucleotides read TGTGCCAGCAGACTGACAGGGGGTCCGATGGGGTACACCTTC.

V usage is TRBV27 and J usage is TRBJ2-2; D may be TRBD2 (5 bases). The germline V gene has CDR1 MNHEY and CDR2 SMNVEV (reference sequence). The V and J ends lost 2 bases and 8 bases respectively, with 15 bases between them. The CDR3 has 15 amino acids. The CDR3 reads CASSLDGLQLGELFF. CDR3 coding DNA: TGTGCCAGCAGTTTAGATGGACTGCAGTTAGGGGAGCTGTTTTTT.

V and J are TRBV7-7 and TRBJ2-5; TRBD1 aligns across 9 bases. This CDR3 has 15 residues. The germline V gene has CDR1 SSHAT and CDR2 FNYEAQ (reference sequence). The V segment lost 5 bases and the J segment 4 bases; nucleotides outside the gene matches: 8. The chain's CDR3 is CASSLGQGSAETQYF. The DNA for the CDR3 is TGTGCCAGCAGCCTTGGACAGGGGTCAGCAGAGACCCAGTACTTC.